Below are 22 T cell receptor beta chains sequenced from a single sample in a study of cytomegalovirus exposure and HLA in healthy donors. Clones were read by immunoSEQ multiplex PCR, and TCRdb kept only the in-frame ones, dropping some. In the table there are about 54,000 clones, roughly 89% of which are singletons. Sequencing was carried out using PBMCs. The source is a woman younger than 35 in good health and CMV-seropositive.

The chain uses TRBV30 and TRBJ1-6; weak D call: TRBD1 (5 bases). CDR3 length: 12 residues. V was trimmed by 0 bases and J by 10 bases, leaving 7 bases between them. CDR1 and CDR2 from the germline V gene are GTSNPN and SVGIG (reference sequence). CDR3 bases: TGTGCCTGGAGTGTACAGGAATCACCCCTCCACTTT. Amino acids: CAWSVQESPLHF.

This chain joins TRBV6-4 and TRBJ2-3; possibly TRBD2 for D (6 bases). The CDR3 runs 17 residues. The V end lost 0 bases, the J end lost 1 base, and 14 bases lay between the germline ends. Germline V gene data show CDR1 as MRHNA and CDR2 as SNTAGT. The CDR3 DNA reads as TGTGCCAGCAGTGACTCGATCCTCGGCGGGGGCACAGATACGCAGTATTTT. Translation gives CASSDSILGGGTDTQYF.

The chain recombines TRBV7-8 with TRBJ2-7, with 8 bases matching TRBD1. Trimming took 4 bases from V and 6 from J; bases not matched to a gene: 14. Germline assignment: CDR1 SGHVS and CDR2 FQNEAQ. There are 16 residues in the CDR3. CDR3 DNA: TGTGCCAGCAGCTACCACAAGGACAGGGTAGAGGTCGAGCAGTACTTC. Its translation: CASSYHKDRVEVEQYF.

The gene calls are TRBV28 and TRBJ2-3; 10 bases agree with TRBD2. The CDR3 extends over 16 amino acids. Looked up from germline, CDR1 is MDHEN and CDR2 is SYDVKM. The V and J ends lost 1 base and 8 bases, in that order; junction bases with no gene match: 9. The CDR3 spells CASSLLVSGGAATQYF. The CDR3 DNA is TGTGCCAGCAGTTTATTGGTGAGCGGGGGGGCTGCTACGCAGTATTTT.

The V gene is TRBV28, the J gene TRBJ1-4; 9 positions agree with TRBD1. The CDR3 totals 15 residues. V was pared by 6 bases and J by 6 bases, with 8 bases of the junction left unmatched. Germline V gives CDR1 MDHEN, CDR2 SYDVKM. In nucleotides, the CDR3 is TGTGCCAGCAGCCTGCCGACAGGGGGAGATGAAAAACTGTTTTTT. Translation gives CASSLPTGGDEKLFF.

The table lists this clone with a count of one. V gene TRBV5-6 combines with J gene TRBJ2-3; D ambiguous. The CDR3 sequence is 13 residues long. CDR1 and CDR2 from the germline V gene are SGHDT and YYEEEE. The V gene lost 2 bases and the J gene lost 2 bases, with 6 bases spanning the gap. CDR3: CASSFAHTDTQYF. In DNA, the CDR3 is TGTGCCAGCAGCTTTGCGCACACAGATACGCAGTATTTT.

This clone has only a few counts. The chain recombines TRBV19 with TRBJ1-6; tentatively, D is TRBD1 (5 bases). The CDR3 is 14 amino acids. Germline CDR1 is LNHDA and CDR2 is SQIVND (reference sequence). Deletions cut 5 bases from V and 7 bases from J, with 12 bases between. CDR3 residues: CASSHRQGNSPLHF. The DNA for the CDR3 is TGTGCCAGTAGTCACAGGCAGGGCAATTCACCCCTCCACTTT. Full variable domain (outside the CDR3, taken from reference TRBV19 and TRBJ1-6): DGGITQSPKYLFRKEGQNVTLSCEQNLNHDAMYWYRQDPGQGLRLIYYSQIVNDFQKGDIAEGYSVSREKKESFPLTVTSAQKNPTAFYLCASSHRQGNSPLHFGNGTRLTVT.

The chain employs TRBV19 and TRBJ2-1, with D possibly matching TRBD2 (6 bases). The CDR3 loop spans 12 amino acids. CDR1 LNHDA and CDR2 SQIVND come from the germline V gene (reference sequence). Trimming removed 6 bases from V and 6 bases from J, with 9 bases in between. The CDR3 DNA is TGTGCCAGTAGCCGGGACTTCAATGAGCAGTTCTTC. Translated: CASSRDFNEQFF.

A few counts support this clone. The chain recombines TRBV6-5 with TRBJ1-6; tentative D call: TRBD1 (5 bases). Germline V lookup: CDR1 MNHEY, CDR2 SVGAGI. The V end lost 5 bases, the J end lost 5 bases, and 13 bases lay between the germline ends. This CDR3 is built from 15 residues. The CDR3 here is CASSLGRGNNSPLHF. CDR3 sequence (DNA): TGTGCCAGCAGTCTCGGACGGGGGAATAATTCACCCCTCCACTTT.

The chain combines TRBV19 with TRBJ2-1, with a tentative D call TRBD2 (5 bases). Germline V lookup: CDR1 LNHDA, CDR2 SQIVND (reference sequence). Trimming took 3 bases from V and 9 from J, leaving 12 bases between them. The CDR3 length is 13 residues. CDR3 bases: TGTGCCAGTAGTATGAGGGCCTCCAGTGAGCAGTTCTTC. This gives the protein CASSMRASSEQFF.

The chain recombines TRBV2 with TRBJ2-3; TRBD2 matches at 8 bases. The CDR3 loop spans 14 amino acids. The V segment lost 4 bases and the J segment 4 bases; nucleotides outside the gene matches: 4. CDR1 SNHLY and CDR2 FYNNEI come from the germline V gene. CDR3: CASSGTSSSDTQYF. CDR3 in DNA: TGTGCCAGCAGTGGGACTAGCTCATCAGATACGCAGTATTTT.

The rearrangement links TRBV29-1 to TRBJ2-3; 11 bases line up with TRBD1. V shed 0 bases, J shed 4 bases, and the junction held 9 bases outside the gene matches. Germline CDR1 and CDR2: SQVTM and ANQGSEA. This CDR3 comprises 17 residues. The CDR3 sequence: CSVEDRAGTGGPDTQYF. CDR3 nucleotide sequence: TGCAGCGTTGAAGATAGGGCCGGGACAGGGGGACCAGATACGCAGTATTTT.

The rearrangement joins TRBV28 to TRBJ1-3, with 8 bases that match TRBD1. This CDR3 is 17 amino acids long. The J segment lost 0 bases and the V segment lost 4 bases, leaving 8 bases of the junction unmatched. CDR1 MDHEN and CDR2 SYDVKM come from the germline V gene. The CDR3 sequence is CASSSDRDRYSGNTIYF. Here the CDR3 DNA reads TGTGCCAGCAGTTCTGACCGGGACAGGTACTCTGGAAACACCATATATTTT. Filled out from reference TRBV28 and TRBJ1-3, the complete variable domain reads DVKVTQSSRYLVKRTGEKVFLECVQDMDHENMFWYRQDPGLGLRLIYFSYDVKMKEKGDIPEGYSVSREKKERFSLILESASTNQTSMYLCASSSDRDRYSGNTIYFGEGSWLTVV.

This chain uses TRBV6-5 with TRBJ1-1, with no clear D. Per germline, CDR1 MNHEY and CDR2 SVGAGI. The ends were cut back, 4 bases at V and 3 bases at J, with 9 bases in the middle. The CDR3 has 13 residues. The CDR3 DNA is TGTGCCAGCAGTTTCGACGGGGACACTGAAGCTTTCTTT. The encoded protein is CASSFDGDTEAFF.

As regards this clone: One end of the junction does not line up with germline, which may come from a read error. The V call is TRBV30, the J call TRBJ1-1; maybe TRBD1 (5 bases). CDR3 length equals 13 residues. Germline V CDR1 and CDR2: GTSNPN, SVGIG (reference sequence). CDR3 region: CAWTFSEWGLLIF. The CDR3 DNA follows: TGTGCCTGGACCTTCAGTGAATGGGGACTCCTAATATTT.

The V call is TRBV7-9, the J call TRBJ1-4; perhaps TRBD1 as D (5 bases). Germline values: CDR1 SEHNR, CDR2 FQNEAQ (reference sequence). This CDR3 is 14 amino acids long. V was pared by 6 bases and J by 7 bases, with 15 bases between. CDR3 coding DNA: TGTGCCAGCAGTCGGAGCCAGGGCACTGAAAAACTGTTTTTT. Protein sequence: CASSRSQGTEKLFF.

V gene TRBV7-9 combines with J gene TRBJ2-3, with 7 bases lining up with TRBD2. J lost 11 bases, V lost 0 bases, and 8 bases had no gene match. Germline-derived CDR1 and CDR2 are SEHNR and FQNEAQ (reference sequence). CDR3 size: 14 residues. The CDR3 region is CASSLAGGTAGQYF. The CDR3 bases are TGTGCCAGCAGCTTAGCGGGGGGGACCGCAGGGCAGTATTTT.

V gene TRBV5-8 combines with J gene TRBJ1-5, with 9 positions matching TRBD1. The V and J ends lost 4 bases and 2 bases, in that order; junction bases with no gene match: 7. Germline V gives CDR1 SGHTS, CDR2 YDEGEE. The CDR3 contains 16 residues. The CDR3 here is CASSPKQGAGNQPQHF. The CDR3 DNA reads TGTGCCAGCAGCCCGAAACAGGGGGCTGGCAATCAGCCCCAGCATTTT.

The genes are TRBV27 and TRBJ1-1, with 7 positions matching TRBD1. This CDR3 spans 15 amino acids. CDR1 is MNHEY, CDR2 SMNVEV, per germline (reference sequence). V was clipped by 1 base and J by 0 bases; unmatched bases: 2. Here the CDR3 reads CASSLWGQLNTEAFF. In nucleotides, the CDR3 is TGTGCCAGCAGTTTATGGGGACAGTTGAACACTGAAGCTTTCTTT.

The V call is TRBV7-2, the J call TRBJ2-5, with D possibly being TRBD2 (6 bases). This CDR3 is 14 amino acids long. V was trimmed by 5 bases and J by 5 bases, leaving 15 bases between them. From germline, CDR1 is SGHTA and CDR2 FQGNSA. The CDR3: CASSTLGRGETQYF. The CDR3 DNA reads as TGTGCCAGCAGCACTCTAGGGCGGGGTGAGACCCAGTACTTC. The full variable domain, completed using reference TRBV7-2 and TRBJ2-5, is GAGVSQSPSNKVTEKGKDVELRCDPISGHTALYWYRQSLGQGLEFLIYFQGNSAPDKSGLPSDRFSAERTGGSVSTLTIQRTQQEDSAVYLCASSTLGRGETQYFGPGTRLLVL.

This chain joins TRBV6-1 and TRBJ2-7; D perhaps matches TRBD1 (5 bases). The CDR3 extends over 15 amino acids. Germline CDR1 and CDR2: MNHNS and SASEGT. The V and J ends lost 2 bases and 2 bases respectively, with 13 bases between them. CDR3 region: CASSENLGLPYEQYF. The CDR3 nucleotides are TGTGCCAGCAGTGAAAATTTGGGGCTGCCCTACGAGCAGTACTTC.

J is TRBJ2-1 and V is TRBV6-1, with 9 bases aligning to TRBD1. The V gene end was trimmed by 1 base and the J gene end by 2 bases; junction bases not matched to a gene: 9. The CDR3 length is 18 residues. Germline V gene lookup returns CDR1 MNHNS and CDR2 SASEGT. The DNA for the CDR3 is TGTGCCAGCAGTGAAGGGACAGGGGTGGCCACAACCTACAATGAGCAGTTCTTC. Translation: CASSEGTGVATTYNEQFF.